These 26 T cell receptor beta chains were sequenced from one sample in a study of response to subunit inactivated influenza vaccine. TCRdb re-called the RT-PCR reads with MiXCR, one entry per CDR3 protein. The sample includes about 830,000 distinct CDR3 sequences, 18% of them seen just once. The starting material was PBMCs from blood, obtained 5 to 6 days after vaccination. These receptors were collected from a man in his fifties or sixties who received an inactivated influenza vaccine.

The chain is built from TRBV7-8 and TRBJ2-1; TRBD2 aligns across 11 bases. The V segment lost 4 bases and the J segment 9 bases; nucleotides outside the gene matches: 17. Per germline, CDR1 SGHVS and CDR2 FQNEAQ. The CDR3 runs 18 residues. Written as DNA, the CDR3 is TGTGCCAGCAGCTCCCGTTTCCTAGCGGGGGGCCGACATAGTGAGCAGTTCTTC. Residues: CASSSRFLAGGRHSEQFF. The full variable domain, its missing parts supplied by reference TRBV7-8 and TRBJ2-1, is GAGVSQSPRYKVAKRGQDVALRCDPISGHVSLFWYQQALGQGPEFLTYFQNEAQLDKSGLPSDRFFAERPEGSVSTLKIQRTQQEDSAVYLCASSSRFLAGGRHSEQFFGPGTRLTVL.

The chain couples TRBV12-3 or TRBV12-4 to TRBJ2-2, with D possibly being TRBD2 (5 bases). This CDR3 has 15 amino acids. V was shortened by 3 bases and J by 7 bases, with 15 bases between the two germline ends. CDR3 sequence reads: CASSLAAGTVGELFF. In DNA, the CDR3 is TGTGCCAGCAGTTTGGCGGCGGGTACCGTCGGGGAGCTGTTTTTT.

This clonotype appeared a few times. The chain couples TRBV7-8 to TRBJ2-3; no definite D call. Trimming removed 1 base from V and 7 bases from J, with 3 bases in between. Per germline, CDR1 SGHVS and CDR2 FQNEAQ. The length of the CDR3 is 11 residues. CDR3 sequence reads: CASSLENTQYF. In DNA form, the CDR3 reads TGTGCCAGCAGCTTAGAGAATACGCAGTATTTT.

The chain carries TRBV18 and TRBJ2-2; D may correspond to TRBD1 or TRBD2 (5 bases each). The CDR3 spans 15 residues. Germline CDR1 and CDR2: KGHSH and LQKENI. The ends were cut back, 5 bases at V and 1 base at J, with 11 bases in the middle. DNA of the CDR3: TGTGCCAGCTCAAATTCGGGACGGAACACCGGGGAGCTGTTTTTT. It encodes CASSNSGRNTGELFF.

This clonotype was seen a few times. The CDR3 DNA follows: TGTGCCAGCAGCTTAACTAGCGGGTACTACAATGAGCAGTTCTTC. This codes for CASSLTSGYYNEQFF. J is TRBJ2-1 and V is TRBV7-3; the match to TRBD2 covers 7 bases. Germline loops: CDR1 SGHTA, CDR2 FQGTGA. The CDR3 sequence is 15 residues long. The trim removed 0 bases at V and 3 bases at J, leaving 2 bases unmatched. Variable domain in full (rest from reference TRBV7-3 and TRBJ2-1): GAGVSQTPSNKVTEKGKYVELRCDPISGHTALYWYRQSLGQGPEFLIYFQGTGAADDSGLPNDRFFAVRPEGSVSTLKIQRTERGDSAVYLCASSLTSGYYNEQFFGPGTRLTVL.

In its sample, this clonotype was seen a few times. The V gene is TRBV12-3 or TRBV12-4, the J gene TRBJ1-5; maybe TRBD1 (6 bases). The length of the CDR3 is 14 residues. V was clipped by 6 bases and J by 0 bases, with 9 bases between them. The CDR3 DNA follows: TGTGCCAGCAGCCACAGGGCTAGCAATCAGCCCCAGCATTTT. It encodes CASSHRASNQPQHF.

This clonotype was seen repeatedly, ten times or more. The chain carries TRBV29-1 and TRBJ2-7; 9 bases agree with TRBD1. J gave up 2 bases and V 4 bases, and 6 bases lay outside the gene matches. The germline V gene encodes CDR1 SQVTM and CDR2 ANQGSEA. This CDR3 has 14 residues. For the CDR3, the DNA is TGCAGCGTTGCACGGACAGGGGACCCCTACGAGCAGTACTTC. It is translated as CSVARTGDPYEQYF.

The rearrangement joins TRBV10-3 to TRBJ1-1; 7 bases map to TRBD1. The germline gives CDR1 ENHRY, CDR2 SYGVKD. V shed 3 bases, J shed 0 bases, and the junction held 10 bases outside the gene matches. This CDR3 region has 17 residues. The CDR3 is CAISERWGTELNTEAFF. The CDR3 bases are TGTGCCATCAGTGAAAGATGGGGGACAGAGCTGAACACTGAAGCTTTCTTT.

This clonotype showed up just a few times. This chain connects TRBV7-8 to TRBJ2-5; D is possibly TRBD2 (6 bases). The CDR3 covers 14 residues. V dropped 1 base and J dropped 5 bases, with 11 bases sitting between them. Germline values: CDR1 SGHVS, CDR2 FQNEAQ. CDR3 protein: CASSLVGLAETQYF. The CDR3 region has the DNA TGTGCCAGCAGCTTAGTTGGGCTAGCGGAGACCCAGTACTTC.

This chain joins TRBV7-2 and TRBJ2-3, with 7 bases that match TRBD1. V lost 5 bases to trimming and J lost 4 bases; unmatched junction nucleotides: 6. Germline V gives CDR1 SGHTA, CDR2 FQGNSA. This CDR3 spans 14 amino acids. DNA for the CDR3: TGTGCCAGCAGCCCCATGCAGGGGGCAGATACGCAGTATTTT. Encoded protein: CASSPMQGADTQYF.

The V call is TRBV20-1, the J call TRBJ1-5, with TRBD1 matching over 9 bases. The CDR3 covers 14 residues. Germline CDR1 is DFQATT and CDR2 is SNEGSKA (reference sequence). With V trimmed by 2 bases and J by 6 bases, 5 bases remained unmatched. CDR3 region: CSARFGQGIQPQHF. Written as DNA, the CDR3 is TGCAGTGCTAGATTCGGACAGGGGATTCAGCCCCAGCATTTT.

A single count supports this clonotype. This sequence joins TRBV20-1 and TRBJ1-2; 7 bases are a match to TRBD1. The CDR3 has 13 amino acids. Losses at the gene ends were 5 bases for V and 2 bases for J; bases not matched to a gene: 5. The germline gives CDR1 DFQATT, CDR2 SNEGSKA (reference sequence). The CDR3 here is CSARDSRNYGYTF. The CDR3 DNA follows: TGCAGTGCTCGGGACAGTAGGAACTATGGCTACACCTTC.

The CDR3 loop is CSASPGLVYEQYF. CDR3 bases: TGCAGTGCGAGCCCGGGACTAGTATACGAGCAGTACTTC. The chain couples TRBV20-1 to TRBJ2-7, with 8 bases matching TRBD2. The CDR3 extends over 13 amino acids. The V gene's germline CDR1 is DFQATT and CDR2 SNEGSKA (reference sequence). Trimming at V came to 6 bases and at J to 4 bases, leaving 8 bases not matched to a gene.

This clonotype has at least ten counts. The DNA for the CDR3 is TGCAGCGTTGAATTGAGGTCCGGGGGGATCTACGAGCAGTACTTC. Its protein is CSVELRSGGIYEQYF. V and J are TRBV29-1 and TRBJ2-7; TRBD2 matches at 7 bases. CDR1 and CDR2 (germline): SQVTM, ANQGSEA. Unmatched junction bases numbered 10, after V lost 2 bases and J lost 3 bases. The CDR3 runs to 15 residues.

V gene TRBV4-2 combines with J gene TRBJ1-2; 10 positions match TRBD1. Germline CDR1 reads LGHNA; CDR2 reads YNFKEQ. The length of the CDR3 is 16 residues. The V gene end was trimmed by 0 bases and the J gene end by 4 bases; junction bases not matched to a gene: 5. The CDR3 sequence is CASSQDPGTGVYGYTF. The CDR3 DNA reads TGTGCCAGCAGCCAAGACCCCGGGACAGGGGTCTATGGCTACACCTTC.

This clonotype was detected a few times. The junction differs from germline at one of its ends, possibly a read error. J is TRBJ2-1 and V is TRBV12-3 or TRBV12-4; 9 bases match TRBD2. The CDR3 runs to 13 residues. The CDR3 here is CASRLAGANEQFF. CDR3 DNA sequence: TGTGCCAGCAGGTTAGCGGGAGCTAATGAGCAGTTCTTC.

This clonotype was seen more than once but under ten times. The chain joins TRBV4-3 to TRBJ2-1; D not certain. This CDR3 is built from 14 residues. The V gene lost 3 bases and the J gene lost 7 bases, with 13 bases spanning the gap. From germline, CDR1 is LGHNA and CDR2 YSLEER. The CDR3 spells CASSQVERRNEQFF. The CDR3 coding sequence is TGCGCCAGCAGCCAGGTTGAGAGGAGAAATGAGCAGTTCTTC.

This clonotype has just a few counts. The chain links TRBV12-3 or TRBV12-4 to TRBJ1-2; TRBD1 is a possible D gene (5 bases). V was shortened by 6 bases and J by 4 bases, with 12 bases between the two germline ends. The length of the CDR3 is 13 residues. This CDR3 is CASSIVRAYGYTF. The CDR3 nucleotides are TGTGCCAGCAGCATCGTCAGGGCCTATGGCTACACCTTC.

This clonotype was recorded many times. This CDR3 is CASSPRIYSSTDTQYF. In DNA form, the CDR3 reads TGTGCCAGCAGTCCCCGGATCTACTCTAGCACAGATACGCAGTATTTT. The rearrangement links TRBV27 to TRBJ2-3, with D uncertain. This CDR3 spans 16 amino acids. Between the trimmed V and J ends, which lost 5 bases and 0 bases, there was a span of 15 bases. From germline, CDR1 is MNHEY and CDR2 SMNVEV (reference sequence).

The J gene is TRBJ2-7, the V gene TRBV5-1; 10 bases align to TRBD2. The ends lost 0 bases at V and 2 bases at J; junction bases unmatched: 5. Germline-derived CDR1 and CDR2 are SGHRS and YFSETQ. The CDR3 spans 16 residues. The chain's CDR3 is CASSLGTSGPPYEQYF. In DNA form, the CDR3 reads TGCGCCAGCAGCTTGGGGACTAGCGGTCCGCCCTACGAGCAGTACTTC.

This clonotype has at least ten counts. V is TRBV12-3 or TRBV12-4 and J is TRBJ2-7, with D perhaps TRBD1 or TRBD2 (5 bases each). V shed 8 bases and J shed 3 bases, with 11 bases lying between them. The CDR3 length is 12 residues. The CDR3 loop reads CASCWGYYEQYF. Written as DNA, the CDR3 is TGTGCCAGCTGTTGGGGGTACTACGAGCAGTACTTC.

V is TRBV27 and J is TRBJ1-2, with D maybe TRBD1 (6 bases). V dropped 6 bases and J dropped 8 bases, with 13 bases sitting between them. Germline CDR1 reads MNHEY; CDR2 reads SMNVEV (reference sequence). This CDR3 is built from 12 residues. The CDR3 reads CASSLLGQGYTF. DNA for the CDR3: TGTGCCAGCAGCCTCCTCGGACAGGGCTACACCTTC.

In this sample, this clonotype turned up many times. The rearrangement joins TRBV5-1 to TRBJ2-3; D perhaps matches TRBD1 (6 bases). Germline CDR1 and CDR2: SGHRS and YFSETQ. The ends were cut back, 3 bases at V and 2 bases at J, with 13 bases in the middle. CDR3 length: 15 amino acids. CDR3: CASSYQGPDTDTQYF. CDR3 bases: TGCGCCAGCAGCTATCAGGGGCCTGACACAGATACGCAGTATTTT.

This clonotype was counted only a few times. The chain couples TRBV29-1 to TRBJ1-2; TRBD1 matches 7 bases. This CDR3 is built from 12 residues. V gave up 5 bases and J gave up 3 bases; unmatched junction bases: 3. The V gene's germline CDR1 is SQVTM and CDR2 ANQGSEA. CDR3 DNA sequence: TGCAGCGTTCCGACAGGGCACTATGGCTACACCTTC. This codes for CSVPTGHYGYTF.

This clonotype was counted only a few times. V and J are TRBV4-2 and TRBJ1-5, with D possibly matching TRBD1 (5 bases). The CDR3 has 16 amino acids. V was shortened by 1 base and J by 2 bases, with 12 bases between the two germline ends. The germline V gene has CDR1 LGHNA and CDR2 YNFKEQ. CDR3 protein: CASSQAQGSGNQPQHF. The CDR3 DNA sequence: TGTGCCAGCAGCCAAGCCCAGGGATCTGGCAATCAGCCCCAGCATTTT.

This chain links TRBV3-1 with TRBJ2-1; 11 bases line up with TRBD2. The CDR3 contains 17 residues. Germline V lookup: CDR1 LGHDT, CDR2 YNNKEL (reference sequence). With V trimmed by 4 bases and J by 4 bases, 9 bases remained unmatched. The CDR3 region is CASSRETGTSGYNEQFF. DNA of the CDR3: TGTGCCAGCAGCCGAGAAACCGGGACTAGCGGATACAATGAGCAGTTCTTC.